The 5 T cell receptor beta chains in this list originate from one sample, sequenced in a study of blood T cell repertoires in COVID-19. Produced via immunoSEQ multiplex PCR; TCRdb's table is partial and in-frame only. The data show over 75,000 clones, approximately 88% seen once. Material: peripheral blood. These receptors originate from a woman of 80 years or more with active or convalescent COVID-19.

The chain carries TRBV5-1 and TRBJ2-6; TRBD1 aligns across 7 bases. V shed 0 bases and J 5 bases; nucleotides not matched to a gene: 5. CDR1 and CDR2 (germline): SGHRS, YFSETQ. The CDR3 extends over 16 amino acids. CDR3 in amino acids: CASSLAPDRRANVLTF. The DNA of the CDR3 is TGCGCCAGCAGCTTGGCGCCGGACAGGAGGGCCAACGTCCTGACTTTC.

This clone was seen once. The chain has TRBV19 and TRBJ1-1; tentatively, D is TRBD1 (6 bases). The CDR3 covers 14 residues. The V and J ends lost 9 bases and 0 bases respectively, with 14 bases between them. Per the germline V gene, CDR1 is LNHDA and CDR2 is SQIVND (reference sequence). The CDR3 loop is CASNRDTVNTEAFF. For the CDR3, the DNA is TGTGCCAGCAACCGGGACACCGTGAACACTGAAGCTTTCTTT.

V and J are TRBV2 and TRBJ1-6; D is ambiguous. CDR3 size: 13 residues. Germline V gene data show CDR1 as SNHLY and CDR2 as FYNNEI. The V end lost 0 bases, the J end lost 13 bases, and 10 bases lay between the germline ends. In DNA, the CDR3 is TGTGCCAGCAGTGAAGCCCAGATTCCCCCCCTCCACTTT. It yields the protein CASSEAQIPPLHF.

The genes are TRBV5-6 and TRBJ2-7; D is perhaps TRBD2 (5 bases). This CDR3 contains 15 residues. Trimming pared 4 bases from V and 7 bases from J, leaving 21 bases between. CDR1 is SGHDT and CDR2 is YYEEEE in the germline V gene. The CDR3 DNA is TGTGCCAGCAGCCCCCAGAGTGGAGGTCCTAGTGAGCAGTACTTC. Encoded protein: CASSPQSGGPSEQYF.

This rearrangement joins TRBV28 to TRBJ2-1; 13 bases are a match to TRBD2. Germline V gives CDR1 MDHEN, CDR2 SYDVKM. Trimming cost V 6 bases and J 5 bases; bases outside gene matches: 10. This CDR3 has 17 residues. CDR3 DNA: TGTGCCAGCAGGGGGAAGGGGACTAGCGGGATAGACAATGAGCAGTTCTTC. Translated, it gives CASRGKGTSGIDNEQFF.